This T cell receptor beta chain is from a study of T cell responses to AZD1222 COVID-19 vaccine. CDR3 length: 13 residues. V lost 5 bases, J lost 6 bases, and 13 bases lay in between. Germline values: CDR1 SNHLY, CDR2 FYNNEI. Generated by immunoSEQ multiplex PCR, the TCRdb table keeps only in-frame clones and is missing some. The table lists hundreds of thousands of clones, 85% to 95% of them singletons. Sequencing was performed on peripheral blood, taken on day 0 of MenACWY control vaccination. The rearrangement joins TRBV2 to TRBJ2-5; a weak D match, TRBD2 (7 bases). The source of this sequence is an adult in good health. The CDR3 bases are TGTGCCAGCAGTCTTAAGGGGGGGCAGACCCAGTACTTC. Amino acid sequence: CASSLKGGQTQYF.